This entry lists 18 T cell receptor beta chains sequenced from one sample in a study of T cells in localized non-small cell lung cancer. Here immunoSEQ multiplex PCR was the method, and the copy in TCRdb shows in-frame clones only, minus some. The table lists around 40,000 clones, around 83% of them singletons. Sequences were derived from PBMCs, sampled before any cancer treatment. The receptors stem from a man aged 35-75 years with stage II lung adenocarcinoma.

In its sample, this clone was seen a few times. The rearrangement joins TRBV6-5 to TRBJ1-3; tentative D call: TRBD1 (5 bases). The V end lost 5 bases, the J end lost 3 bases, and 14 bases lay between the germline ends. This CDR3 has 15 amino acids. Germline V gene lookup returns CDR1 MNHEY and CDR2 SVGAGI. The CDR3 loop is CASSPSTGRGNTIYF. The CDR3 region has the DNA TGTGCCAGCAGTCCCTCAACGGGACGTGGAAACACCATATATTTT.

The chain carries TRBV25-1 and TRBJ1-1; D not resolved. Germline values: CDR1 MGHDK, CDR2 SYGVNS. The CDR3 is made up of 16 amino acids. Trimming took 4 bases from V and 1 from J, leaving 16 bases between them. The CDR3 nucleotides read TGTGCCAGCAGTGCCCTAATGGGAGGCCCGAACACTGAAGCTTTCTTT. Translation: CASSALMGGPNTEAFF.

This clone was counted once. V usage is TRBV7-2 and J usage is TRBJ2-7, with no clear D. V shed 4 bases and J shed 3 bases, with 4 bases lying between them. CDR3 size: 11 residues. Germline lookup yields CDR1 SGHTA and CDR2 FQGNSA. DNA for the CDR3: TGTGCCAGCAGCTCTAACTACGAGCAGTACTTC. It translates to CASSSNYEQYF.

J is TRBJ2-5 and V is TRBV11-3, with D possibly TRBD1 on 5 matching bases. The assigned J gene may be wrong: the sequence end matches TRBJ2-7 better. Looked up from germline, CDR1 is SGHNT and CDR2 is YENEEA. The CDR3 covers 16 residues. CDR3 region: CASSLMGDSPPNEQYF. The CDR3 nucleotides are TGTGCCAGCAGCTTGATGGGCGACAGCCCTCCCAACGAGCAGTACTTC.

This chain joins TRBV5-6 and TRBJ2-3, with 11 bases aligning to TRBD2. The V gene end was trimmed by 3 bases and the J gene end by 5 bases; junction bases not matched to a gene: 5. The CDR3 loop spans 15 amino acids. The V gene's germline CDR1 is SGHDT and CDR2 YYEEEE. The CDR3 DNA reads as TGTGCCAGCAGCTCCGGGACTAGCGGAAGAGATACGCAGTATTTT. Protein product: CASSSGTSGRDTQYF.

V gene TRBV7-2 combines with J gene TRBJ2-7; TRBD1 aligns across 9 bases. The length of the CDR3 is 15 residues. Unmatched junction bases numbered 7, after V lost 1 base and J lost 6 bases. Germline V gene data show CDR1 as SGHTA and CDR2 as FQGNSA. The CDR3 spells CASSLVGQGYGEQYF. DNA of the CDR3: TGTGCCAGCAGCTTAGTTGGACAGGGGTACGGCGAGCAGTACTTC. Together with reference TRBV7-2 and TRBJ2-7, the CDR3 gives the full variable domain: GAGVSQSPSNKVTEKGKDVELRCDPISGHTALYWYRQSLGQGLEFLIYFQGNSAPDKSGLPSDRFSAERTGGSVSTLTIQRTQQEDSAVYLCASSLVGQGYGEQYFGPGTRLTVT.

V gene TRBV11-2 combines with J gene TRBJ2-1, with 7 bases lining up with TRBD1. Germline lookup yields CDR1 SGHAT and CDR2 FQNNGV. V lost 3 bases, J lost 6 bases, and 8 bases stayed unmatched. The CDR3 runs to 15 residues. This chain's CDR3 is CASSFVGGESNEQFF. The DNA for the CDR3 is TGTGCCAGCAGCTTCGTAGGGGGCGAGAGCAATGAGCAGTTCTTC.

This clone appeared once. The chain employs TRBV7-9 and TRBJ2-7; 7 bases agree with TRBD2. J gave up 2 bases and V 8 bases, and 6 bases lay outside the gene matches. The CDR3 runs to 13 residues. Germline assignment: CDR1 SEHNR and CDR2 FQNEAQ (reference sequence). The CDR3 region has the DNA TGTGCCAGCTTGCCTAGCGGAACCTACGAGCAGTACTTC. The encoded protein is CASLPSGTYEQYF.

DNA of the CDR3: TGTGCCAGCAGCTTAGAAGTCACAGGGGGTAACACAGATACGCAGTATTTT. It encodes CASSLEVTGGNTDTQYF. This chain joins TRBV11-2 and TRBJ2-3; TRBD1 agrees at 8 bases. Trimming removed 0 bases from V and 2 bases from J; junction bases left unmatched: 7. The germline V gene encodes CDR1 SGHAT and CDR2 FQNNGV. CDR3 length: 17 amino acids.

V gene TRBV5-6 combines with J gene TRBJ2-7; D gene ambiguous. CDR1 and CDR2 (germline): SGHDT, YYEEEE. The V end was cut by 0 bases, the J end by 0 bases, with 7 bases between. This CDR3 is built from 14 residues. Here the CDR3 DNA reads TGTGCCAGCAGCTTGGGGGGATTCTCCTACGAGCAGTACTTC. Amino acids: CASSLGGFSYEQYF.

This clone was seen just once. The chain carries TRBV5-1 and TRBJ2-7; D is unclear. Germline loops: CDR1 SGHRS, CDR2 YFSETQ. With 3 bases removed from V and 5 bases from J, the gap between germline ends came to 18 bases. The CDR3 spans 15 residues. CDR3 region: CASSWFAGRKDEQYF. The CDR3 nucleotides are TGCGCCAGCAGCTGGTTTGCTGGTAGGAAGGACGAGCAGTACTTC.

By sample share, this clone is medium-sized. The genes are TRBV5-1 and TRBJ1-1; D perhaps matches TRBD1 (5 bases). The CDR3 covers 18 residues. The germline V gene has CDR1 SGHRS and CDR2 YFSETQ. Trimming shortened V by 4 bases and J by 3 bases, and 25 bases separated the two germline ends. CDR3 nucleotide sequence: TGCGCCAGCAGCCTTGGCGGACCAGGGCTGATGGTTGACACTGAAGCTTTCTTT. Its translation: CASSLGGPGLMVDTEAFF.

The V call is TRBV4-3, the J call TRBJ2-1; D uncertain. There are 16 residues in the CDR3. Deletions cut 1 base from V and 0 bases from J, with 10 bases between. The germline gives CDR1 LGHNA, CDR2 YSLEER. Here the CDR3 reads CASSQALENSYNEQFF. The CDR3 coding sequence is TGCGCCAGCAGCCAAGCACTCGAGAACTCCTACAATGAGCAGTTCTTC.

The chain uses TRBV19 and TRBJ1-5, with TRBD1 matching 7 bases. CDR1 and CDR2 from the germline V gene are LNHDA and SQIVND (reference sequence). This CDR3 has 15 amino acids. After removal of 2 bases from V and 5 bases from J, the junction contained 6 bases not matched to a gene. The CDR3 here is CASSITKGGDQPQHF. CDR3 coding DNA: TGTGCCAGTAGTATAACAAAAGGGGGCGATCAGCCCCAGCATTTT.

The gene calls are TRBV19 and TRBJ2-1, with unresolved D. Germline V gene data show CDR1 as LNHDA and CDR2 as SQIVND (reference sequence). This CDR3 comprises 13 residues. V was clipped by 6 bases and J by 3 bases, with 9 bases between them. In DNA, the CDR3 is TGTGCCAGTAGCGGAAGGCACTACAATGAGCAGTTCTTC. Translating it yields CASSGRHYNEQFF.

This rearrangement joins TRBV19 to TRBJ1-6, with 9 bases aligning to TRBD1. Losses at the gene ends were 8 bases for V and 7 bases for J; bases not matched to a gene: 3. The CDR3 spans 13 residues. In germline, CDR1 is LNHDA, CDR2 SQIVND (reference sequence). CDR3 loop: CASQGQGNSPLHF. Here the CDR3 DNA reads TGTGCCAGTCAGGGACAGGGCAATTCACCCCTCCACTTT.

J is TRBJ2-5 and V is TRBV5-4, with D possibly matching TRBD2 (5 bases). V dropped 4 bases and J dropped 3 bases, with 10 bases sitting between them. Germline V gives CDR1 SGHNT, CDR2 YYREEE (reference sequence). This CDR3 comprises 13 residues. The DNA for the CDR3 is TGTGCCAGCAGCCGTGGAGGAGAAGAGACCCAGTACTTC. This sequence encodes CASSRGGEETQYF. The full variable domain, rest sourced from reference TRBV5-4 and TRBJ2-5, is ETGVTQSPTHLIKTRGQQVTLRCSSQSGHNTVSWYQQALGQGPQFIFQYYREEENGRGNFPPRFSGLQFPNYSSELNVNALELDDSALYLCASSRGGEETQYFGPGTRLLVL.

The chain links TRBV2 to TRBJ2-5; D is perhaps TRBD1 (6 bases). V lost 7 bases, J lost 5 bases, and 11 bases lay in between. Germline V gives CDR1 SNHLY, CDR2 FYNNEI. The length of the CDR3 is 12 residues. CDR3 sequence reads: CASNTGRETQYF. Written as DNA, the CDR3 is TGTGCCAGCAATACAGGGCGGGAGACCCAGTACTTC.